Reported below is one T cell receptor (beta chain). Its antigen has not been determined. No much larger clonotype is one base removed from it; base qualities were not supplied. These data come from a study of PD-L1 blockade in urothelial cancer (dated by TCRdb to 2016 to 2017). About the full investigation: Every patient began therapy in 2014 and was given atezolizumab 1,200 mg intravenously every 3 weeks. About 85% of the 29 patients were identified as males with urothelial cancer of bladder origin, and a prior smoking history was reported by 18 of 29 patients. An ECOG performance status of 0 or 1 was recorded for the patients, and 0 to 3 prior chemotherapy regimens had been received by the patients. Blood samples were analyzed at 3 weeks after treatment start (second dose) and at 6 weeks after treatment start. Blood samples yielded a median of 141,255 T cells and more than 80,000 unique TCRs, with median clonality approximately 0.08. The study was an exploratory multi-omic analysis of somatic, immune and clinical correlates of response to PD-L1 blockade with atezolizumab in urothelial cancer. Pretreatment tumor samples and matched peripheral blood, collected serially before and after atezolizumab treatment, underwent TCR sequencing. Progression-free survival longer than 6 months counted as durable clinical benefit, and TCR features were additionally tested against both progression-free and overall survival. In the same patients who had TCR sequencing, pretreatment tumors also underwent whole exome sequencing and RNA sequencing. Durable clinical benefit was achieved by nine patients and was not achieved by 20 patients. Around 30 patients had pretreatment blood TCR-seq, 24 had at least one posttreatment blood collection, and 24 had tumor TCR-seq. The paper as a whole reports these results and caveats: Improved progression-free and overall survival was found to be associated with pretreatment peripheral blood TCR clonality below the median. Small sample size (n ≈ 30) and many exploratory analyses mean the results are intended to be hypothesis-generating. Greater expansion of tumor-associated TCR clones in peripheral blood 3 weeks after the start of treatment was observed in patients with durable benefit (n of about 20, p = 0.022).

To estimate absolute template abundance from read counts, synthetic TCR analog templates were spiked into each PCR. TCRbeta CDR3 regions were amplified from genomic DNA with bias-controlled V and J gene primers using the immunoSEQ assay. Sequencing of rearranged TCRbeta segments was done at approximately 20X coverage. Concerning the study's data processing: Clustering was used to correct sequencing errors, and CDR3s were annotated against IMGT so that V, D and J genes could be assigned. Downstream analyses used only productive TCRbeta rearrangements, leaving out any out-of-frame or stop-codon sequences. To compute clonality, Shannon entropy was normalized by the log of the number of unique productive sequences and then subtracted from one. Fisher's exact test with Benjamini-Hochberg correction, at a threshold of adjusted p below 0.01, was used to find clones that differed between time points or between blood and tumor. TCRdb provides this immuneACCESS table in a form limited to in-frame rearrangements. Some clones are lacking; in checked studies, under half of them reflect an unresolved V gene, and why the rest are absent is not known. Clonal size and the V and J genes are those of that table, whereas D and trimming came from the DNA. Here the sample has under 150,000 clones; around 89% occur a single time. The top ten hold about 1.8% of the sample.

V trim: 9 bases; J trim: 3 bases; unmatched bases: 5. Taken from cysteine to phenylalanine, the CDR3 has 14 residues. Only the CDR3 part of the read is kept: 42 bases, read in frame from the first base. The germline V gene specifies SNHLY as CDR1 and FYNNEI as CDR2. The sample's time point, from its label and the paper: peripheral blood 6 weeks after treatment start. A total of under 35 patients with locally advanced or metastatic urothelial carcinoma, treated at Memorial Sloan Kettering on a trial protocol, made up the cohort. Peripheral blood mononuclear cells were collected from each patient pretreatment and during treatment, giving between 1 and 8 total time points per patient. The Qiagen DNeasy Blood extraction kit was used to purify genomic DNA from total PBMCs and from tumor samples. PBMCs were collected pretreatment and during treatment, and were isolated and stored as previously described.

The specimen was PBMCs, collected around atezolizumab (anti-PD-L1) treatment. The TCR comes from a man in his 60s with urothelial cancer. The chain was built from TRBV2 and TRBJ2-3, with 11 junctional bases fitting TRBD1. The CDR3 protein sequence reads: CARERDRGTDTQYF. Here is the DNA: TGTGCCAGAGAAAGGGACAGGGGGACAGATACGCAGTATTTT.